Sequencing of this T cell receptor (beta chain) was carried out in a study of cytomegalovirus exposure and HLA in healthy donors. Regarding the study as a whole: In vitro checks showed that a few CMV-associated chains really do target CMV antigens.

Regarding this clone: Its matching antigen is unknown.

The study ran its PCR with 60 Vbeta and 13 Jbeta primers. Here immunoSEQ multiplex PCR was the method, and the copy in TCRdb shows in-frame clones only, minus some. The sample records roughly 120,000 clones, roughly 77% being singletons. CDR1 is SGDLS and CDR2 is YYNGEE in the germline V gene. The CDR3 has 16 residues. V was shortened by 3 bases and J by 2 bases, with 16 bases between the two germline ends. The receptor comes from a man aged 35-49 years in good health and CMV-seronegative. J is TRBJ2-3 and V is TRBV9; D is unresolved. The source material was PBMCs. DNA for the CDR3: TGTGCCAGCAGCGCCACCGGTGTGTCTTCCACAGATACGCAGTATTTT. Its protein product is CASSATGVSSTDTQYF.